This T cell receptor (beta chain) was documented in a study of blood T cell repertoires in COVID-19. Study information: Samples of COVID-19 (acute and convalescent) were obtained from the United States, Italy and Spain. T cells, B-cell-depleted T cells, or PBMCs supplied cDNA or gDNA.

Under the authors' procedure: Scientists estimated how many nucleated cells there were by amplifying reference gene primers. The protocol was immunoSEQ multiplex PCR, while the TCRdb copy is restricted to in-frame clones and leaves out a portion. That table is the source of V, J and clone size, and D and trimming were worked out from the DNA. Here the sample spans about 51,000 clones, about 82% being singletons. The sequenced material came from peripheral blood. The TCR originated in a man older than 75 with active COVID-19.

CDR3 in amino acids: CASSLTGYEQYF. In DNA, the CDR3 is TGTGCCAGCAGCTTAACGGGGTACGAGCAGTACTTC. The rearrangement links TRBV11-2 to TRBJ2-7; D possibly corresponds to TRBD2 (5 bases). Per germline, CDR1 SGHAT and CDR2 FQNNGV. There are 12 residues in the CDR3. Trimming pared 2 bases from V and 4 bases from J, leaving 6 bases between.